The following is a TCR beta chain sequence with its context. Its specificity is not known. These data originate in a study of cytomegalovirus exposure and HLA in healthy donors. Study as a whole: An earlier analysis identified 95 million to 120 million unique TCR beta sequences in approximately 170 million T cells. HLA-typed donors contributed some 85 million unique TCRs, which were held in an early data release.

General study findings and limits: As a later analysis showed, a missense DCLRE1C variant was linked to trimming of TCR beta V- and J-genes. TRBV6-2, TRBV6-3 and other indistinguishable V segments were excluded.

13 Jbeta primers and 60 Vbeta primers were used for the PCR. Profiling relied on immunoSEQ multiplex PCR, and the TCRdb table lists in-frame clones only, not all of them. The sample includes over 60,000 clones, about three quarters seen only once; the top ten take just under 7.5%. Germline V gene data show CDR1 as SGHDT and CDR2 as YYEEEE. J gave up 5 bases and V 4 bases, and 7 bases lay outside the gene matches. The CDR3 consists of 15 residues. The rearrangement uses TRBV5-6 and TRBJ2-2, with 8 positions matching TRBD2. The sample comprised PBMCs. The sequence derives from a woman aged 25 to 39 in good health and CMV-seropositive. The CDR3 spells CASSPRASGTGELFF. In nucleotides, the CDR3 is TGTGCCAGCAGCCCCCGGGCTAGCGGGACCGGGGAGCTGTTTTTT.